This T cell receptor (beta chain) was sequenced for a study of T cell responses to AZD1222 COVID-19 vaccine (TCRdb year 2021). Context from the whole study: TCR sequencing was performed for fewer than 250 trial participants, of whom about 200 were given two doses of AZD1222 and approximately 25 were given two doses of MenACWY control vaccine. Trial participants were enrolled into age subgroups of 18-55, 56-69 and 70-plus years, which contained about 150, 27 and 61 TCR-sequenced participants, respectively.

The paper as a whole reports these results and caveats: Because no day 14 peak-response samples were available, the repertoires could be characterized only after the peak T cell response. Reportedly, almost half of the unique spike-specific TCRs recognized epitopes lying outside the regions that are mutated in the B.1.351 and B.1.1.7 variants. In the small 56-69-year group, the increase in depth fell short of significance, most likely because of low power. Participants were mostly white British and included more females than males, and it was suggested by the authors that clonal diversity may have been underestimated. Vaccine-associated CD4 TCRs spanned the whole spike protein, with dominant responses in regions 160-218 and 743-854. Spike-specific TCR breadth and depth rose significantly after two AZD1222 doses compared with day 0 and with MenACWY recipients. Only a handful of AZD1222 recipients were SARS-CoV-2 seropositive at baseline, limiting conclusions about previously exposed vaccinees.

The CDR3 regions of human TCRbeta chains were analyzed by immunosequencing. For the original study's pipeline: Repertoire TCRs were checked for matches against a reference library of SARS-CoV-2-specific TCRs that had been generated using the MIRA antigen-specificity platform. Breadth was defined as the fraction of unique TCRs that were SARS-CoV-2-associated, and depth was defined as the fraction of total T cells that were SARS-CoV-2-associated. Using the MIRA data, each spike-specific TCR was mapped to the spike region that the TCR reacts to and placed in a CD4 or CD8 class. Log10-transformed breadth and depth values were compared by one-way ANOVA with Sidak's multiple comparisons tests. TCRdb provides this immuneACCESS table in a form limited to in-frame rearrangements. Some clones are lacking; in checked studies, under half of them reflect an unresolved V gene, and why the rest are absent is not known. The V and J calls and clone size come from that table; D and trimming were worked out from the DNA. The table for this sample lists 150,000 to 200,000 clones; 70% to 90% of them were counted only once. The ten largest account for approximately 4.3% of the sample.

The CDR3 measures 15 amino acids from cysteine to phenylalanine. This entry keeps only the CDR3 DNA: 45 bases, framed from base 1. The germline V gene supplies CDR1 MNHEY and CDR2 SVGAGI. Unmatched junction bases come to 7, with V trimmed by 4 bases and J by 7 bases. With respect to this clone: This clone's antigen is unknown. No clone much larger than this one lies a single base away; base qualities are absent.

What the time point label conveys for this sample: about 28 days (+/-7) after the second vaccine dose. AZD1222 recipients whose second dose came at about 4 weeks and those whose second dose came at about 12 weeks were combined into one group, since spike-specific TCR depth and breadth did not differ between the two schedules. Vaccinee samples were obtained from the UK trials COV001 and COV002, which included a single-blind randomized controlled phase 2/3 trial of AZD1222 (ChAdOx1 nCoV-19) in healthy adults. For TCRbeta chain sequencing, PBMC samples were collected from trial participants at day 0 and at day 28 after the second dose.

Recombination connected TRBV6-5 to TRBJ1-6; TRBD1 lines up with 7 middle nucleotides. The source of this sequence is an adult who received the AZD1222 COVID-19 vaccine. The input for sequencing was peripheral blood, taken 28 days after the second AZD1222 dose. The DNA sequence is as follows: TGTGCCAGCAGTTCTGATCCGGGACAGAATTCACCCCTCCACTTT. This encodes CASSSDPGQNSPLHF.